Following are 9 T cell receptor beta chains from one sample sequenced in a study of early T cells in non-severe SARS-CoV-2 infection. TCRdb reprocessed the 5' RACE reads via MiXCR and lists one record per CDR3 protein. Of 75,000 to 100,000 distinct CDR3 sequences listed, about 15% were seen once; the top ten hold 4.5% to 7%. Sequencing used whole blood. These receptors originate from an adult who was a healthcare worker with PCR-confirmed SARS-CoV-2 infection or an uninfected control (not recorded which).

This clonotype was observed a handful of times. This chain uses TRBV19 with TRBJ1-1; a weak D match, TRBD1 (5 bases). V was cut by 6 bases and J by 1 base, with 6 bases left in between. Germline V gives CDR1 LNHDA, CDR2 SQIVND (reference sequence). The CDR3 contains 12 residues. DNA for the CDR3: TGTGCCAGTAGGGACAAGAACACTGAAGCTTTCTTT. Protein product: CASRDKNTEAFF.

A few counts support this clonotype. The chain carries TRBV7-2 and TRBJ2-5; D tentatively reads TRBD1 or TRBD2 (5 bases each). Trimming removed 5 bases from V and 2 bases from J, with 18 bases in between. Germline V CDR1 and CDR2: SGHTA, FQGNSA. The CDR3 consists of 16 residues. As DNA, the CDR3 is TGTGCCAGCAGCATTAACGGGGCAGGGAAACAAGAGACCCAGTACTTC. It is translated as CASSINGAGKQETQYF. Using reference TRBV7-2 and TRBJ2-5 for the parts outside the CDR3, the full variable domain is GAGVSQSPSNKVTEKGKDVELRCDPISGHTALYWYRQSLGQGLEFLIYFQGNSAPDKSGLPSDRFSAERTGGSVSTLTIQRTQQEDSAVYLCASSINGAGKQETQYFGPGTRLLVL.

CDR3 coding DNA: TGTGCCAGCACCGAAAGTGGGGCCAACGTCCTGACTTTC. Translation: CASTESGANVLTF. This chain links TRBV11-2 with TRBJ2-6; no definite D call. Germline V gene sequence: CDR1 SGHAT, CDR2 FQNNGV. The germline V and J ends were trimmed by 7 bases and 3 bases, with 7 bases remaining between them. The CDR3 contains 13 residues.

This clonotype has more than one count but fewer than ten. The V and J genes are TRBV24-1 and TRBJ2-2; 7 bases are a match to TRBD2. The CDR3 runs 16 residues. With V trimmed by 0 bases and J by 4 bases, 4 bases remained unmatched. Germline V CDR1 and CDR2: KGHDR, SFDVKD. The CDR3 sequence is CATSDLAGDPTGELFF. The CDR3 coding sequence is TGTGCCACCAGTGATTTGGCGGGGGATCCCACCGGGGAGCTGTTTTTT.

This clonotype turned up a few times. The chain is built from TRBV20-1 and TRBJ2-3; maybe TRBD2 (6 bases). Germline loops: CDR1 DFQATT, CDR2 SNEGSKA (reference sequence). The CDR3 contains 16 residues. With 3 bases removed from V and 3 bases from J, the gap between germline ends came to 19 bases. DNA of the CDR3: TGCAGTGCTAGGGGCAACAAGGAGGGGCGGACAGATACGCAGTATTTT. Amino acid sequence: CSARGNKEGRTDTQYF.

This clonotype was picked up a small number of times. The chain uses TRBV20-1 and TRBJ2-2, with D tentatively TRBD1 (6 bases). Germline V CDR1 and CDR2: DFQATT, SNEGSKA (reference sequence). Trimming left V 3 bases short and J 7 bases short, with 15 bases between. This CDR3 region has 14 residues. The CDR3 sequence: CSARPSRGDGELFF. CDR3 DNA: TGCAGTGCTAGGCCCTCCAGGGGTGACGGGGAGCTGTTTTTT.

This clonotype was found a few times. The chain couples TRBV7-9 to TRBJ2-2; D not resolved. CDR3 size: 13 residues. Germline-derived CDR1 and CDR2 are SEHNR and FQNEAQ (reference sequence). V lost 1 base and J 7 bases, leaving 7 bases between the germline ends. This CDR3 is CASSLGGSGELFF. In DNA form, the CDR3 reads TGTGCCAGCAGCTTAGGTGGCAGCGGGGAGCTGTTTTTT.

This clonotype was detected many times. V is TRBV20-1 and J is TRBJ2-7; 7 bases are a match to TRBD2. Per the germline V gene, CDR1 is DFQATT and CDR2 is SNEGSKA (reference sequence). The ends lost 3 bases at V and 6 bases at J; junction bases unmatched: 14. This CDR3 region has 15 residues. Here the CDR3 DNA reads TGCAGTGCTAGTTCAGCGCAGCGGGAAATGGGCGAGCAGTACTTC. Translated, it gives CSASSAQREMGEQYF.

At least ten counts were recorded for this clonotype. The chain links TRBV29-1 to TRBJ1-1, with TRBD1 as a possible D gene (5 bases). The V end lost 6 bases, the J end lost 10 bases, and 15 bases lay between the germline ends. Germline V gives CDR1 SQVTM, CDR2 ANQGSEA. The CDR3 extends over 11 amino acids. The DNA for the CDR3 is TGCAGCGTCCTCGTGGGGGTCGGAGCTTTCTTT. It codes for CSVLVGVGAFF. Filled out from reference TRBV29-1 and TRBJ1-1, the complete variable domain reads SAVISQKPSRDICQRGTSLTIQCQVDSQVTMMFWYRQQPGQSLTLIATANQGSEATYESGFVIDKFPISRPNLTFSTLTVSNMSPEDSSIYLCSVLVGVGAFFGQGTRLTVV.